A selection of T cell receptor beta chains follows, all from one sample in a study of T cells in Graves' hyperthyroidism and ophthalmopathy. TCRdb passed the multiplex PCR reads through MiXCR, listing each CDR3 protein once. The data hold about 640,000 distinct CDR3 sequences, with 13% to 15% observed a single time. The sequenced sample consisted of blood. These receptors all stem from a woman between 50 and 59 years old with Graves' ophthalmopathy. Each CDR3 is given with its conserved first and last residue. The D gene is left open where the match is weak. The size entry is marked missing in some rows and otherwise reads once, few, many or a size class.

cdr3_length	v_call	clone_size	d_call	j_call	cdr3_aa
15	TRBV29-1	many	TRBD2	TRBJ2-3	CSVTGTSGRTDTQYF
14	TRBV28	many	.	TRBJ2-7	CASSLGGGNYEQYF
11	TRBV6-1	few	.	TRBJ2-5	CASSELIAVDF
14	TRBV20-1	.	.	TRBJ1-3	CSARVQNQGNTIYF
16	TRBV6-2/TRBV6-3	few	.	TRBJ2-7	CASSQRTGGLSYEQYF
15	TRBV4-3	.	.	TRBJ2-7	CASSQTTPAPYEQYF
15	TRBV20-1	many	TRBD2	TRBJ2-3	CSAGGGLAGTDTQYF
15	TRBV28	few	TRBD1	TRBJ1-3	CASKPGTGDENTIYF
13	TRBV28	many	.	TRBJ1-2	CASSLSSGVGYTF
15	TRBV6-1	few	.	TRBJ1-6	CASREGGGAGSPLHF
14	TRBV30	.	.	TRBJ2-7	CAWTEAPRAYEQYF
15	TRBV6-1	.	TRBD1	TRBJ2-5	CASTPGQGVHETQYF
15	TRBV27	many	.	TRBJ2-1	CASSQRDHTYNEQFF
11	TRBV7-2	many	.	TRBJ2-7	CASSFQYEQYF
16	TRBV7-3	few	TRBD2	TRBJ2-2	CASSLSGGLASGELFF
14	TRBV27	.	.	TRBJ2-7	CASSLRNTDYEQYF
18	TRBV4-2	.	TRBD2	TRBJ2-3	CASSQILSGTFSTDTQYF
17	TRBV7-2	many	TRBD1	TRBJ2-7	CASSLKGGTGWSYEQYF
16	TRBV28	many	TRBD1	TRBJ2-5	CASSPTGQGGQETQYF
16	TRBV19	few	.	TRBJ2-5	CASSITGHGSGETQYF
15	TRBV2	many	TRBD1	TRBJ2-5	CASSADRGNQETQYF
15	TRBV27	.	TRBD2	TRBJ2-7	CASSPGTSPAHEQYF
16	TRBV11-1	few	.	TRBJ2-7	CASSLAITGRDNPPTF
14	TRBV7-2	many	TRBD1	TRBJ2-5	CASSDRTGSGTQYF
13	TRBV6-2/TRBV6-3	few	.	TRBJ1-2	CASSGSRVRGYTF
15	TRBV28	few	.	TRBJ1-5	CASSYVGAGNQPQHF
12	TRBV20-1	many	.	TRBJ1-1	CSAGTTNTEAFF
17	TRBV6-6	.	TRBD2	TRBJ2-5	CASSHSIPSGIQETQYF
13	TRBV27	few	.	TRBJ2-7	CASSSQISYEQYF
13	TRBV28	many	.	TRBJ2-1	CASSPTGWNEQFF
14	TRBV4-3	few	.	TRBJ2-4	CASSQQGRGNIQYF
16	TRBV14	many	.	TRBJ2-1	CASSHPPGLGDNEQFF
14	TRBV6-1	once	TRBD1	TRBJ1-5	CAGSTGQGNQPQHF
12	TRBV6-5	.	.	TRBJ1-2	CASSYYEDGYTF
15	TRBV15	many	TRBD1	TRBJ2-7	CATSSSRTGTYEQYF
15	TRBV28	few	TRBD2	TRBJ2-2	CASGFASGSPGELFF
14	TRBV4-3	few	.	TRBJ2-7	CASSAGRGSYEQYF
14	TRBV19	.	.	TRBJ2-2	CASRIYRDTGELFF
15	TRBV6-1	.	.	TRBJ2-5	CASSTQLGRQETQYF
17	TRBV10-3	many	TRBD2	TRBJ2-7	CAISELDTSGRRYEQYF
17	TRBV3-1	many	.	TRBJ1-1	CASSQDRGAGMNTEAFF